Following are 9 T cell receptor beta chains from one sample sequenced in a study of shared clonotypes between healthy human individuals. TCRdb's table, derived via immunoSEQ multiplex PCR, lists solely in-frame clones and lacks some. The profile covers about 980,000 clones, with approximately 80% appearing a single time and 1.5% taken by the ten largest. The sequenced sample consisted of memory CD4+ T cells sorted from blood. Indicated subset: CD45RA-negative fraction. Every receptor here comes from a young man in good health.

The chain is built from TRBV2 and TRBJ2-3; 11 bases agree with TRBD2. V was pared by 8 bases and J by 5 bases, with 9 bases of the junction left unmatched. The CDR3 spans 15 residues. Germline lookup yields CDR1 SNHLY and CDR2 FYNNEI. The CDR3 protein is CASGLLAGARDTQYF. For the CDR3, the DNA is TGTGCCAGCGGGTTACTAGCGGGAGCTCGAGATACGCAGTATTTT.

This clone has a handful of counts. This chain connects TRBV5-6 to TRBJ1-6; D is ambiguous. The CDR3 sequence is 16 residues long. Germline values: CDR1 SGHDT, CDR2 YYEEEE. Deletions cut 0 bases from V and 6 bases from J, with 13 bases between. CDR3 coding DNA: TGTGCCAGCAGCTTGGGGCAGCTTCAGGTTAATTCACCCCTCCACTTT. Protein: CASSLGQLQVNSPLHF. Supplemented by reference TRBV5-6 and TRBJ1-6, the full variable domain reads DAGVTQSPTHLIKTRGQQVTLRCSPKSGHDTVSWYQQALGQGPQFIFQYYEEEERQRGNFPDRFSGHQFPNYSSELNVNALLLGDSALYLCASSLGQLQVNSPLHFGNGTRLTVT.

This rearrangement joins TRBV6-5 to TRBJ2-7; 7 bases are a match to TRBD2. The germline CDR1 and CDR2 sequences are MNHEY and SVGAGI. The CDR3 is made up of 13 amino acids. V trimming: 2 bases; J trimming: 6 bases; junction bases outside the gene matches: 4. Here the CDR3 reads CASSYGRAGEQYF. The CDR3 DNA reads as TGTGCCAGCAGTTACGGGAGGGCGGGCGAGCAGTACTTC.

V and J are TRBV5-1 and TRBJ2-7; D assignment may be TRBD1 or TRBD2 (5 bases each). The V gene lost 3 bases and the J gene lost 0 bases, with 10 bases spanning the gap. The CDR3 sequence is 14 residues long. Germline CDR1 and CDR2: SGHRS and YFSETQ. The CDR3 DNA reads as TGCGCCAGCAGCTCCGGGGCAGCCTCCTACGAGCAGTACTTC. It is translated as CASSSGAASYEQYF. Full variable domain (missing parts from reference TRBV5-1 and TRBJ2-7): KAGVTQTPRYLIKTRGQQVTLSCSPISGHRSVSWYQQTPGQGLQFLFEYFSETQRNKGNFPGRFSGRQFSNSRSEMNVSTLELGDSALYLCASSSGAASYEQYFGPGTRLTVT.

The chain is built from TRBV2 and TRBJ2-5; perhaps TRBD1 as D (7 bases). Germline-derived CDR1 and CDR2 are SNHLY and FYNNEI. V shed 7 bases and J shed 5 bases, with 20 bases lying between them. This CDR3 spans 15 amino acids. The CDR3 reads CASTLTEGAVETQYF. CDR3 in DNA: TGTGCCAGCACCCTCACGGAGGGGGCTGTCGAGACCCAGTACTTC.

CDR3 nucleotide sequence: TGTGCCAGTAGTATACGGGTTTCTTCACCCCTCCACTTT. Protein: CASSIRVSSPLHF. The chain uses TRBV19 and TRBJ1-6; D unresolved. CDR3 length: 13 residues. V lost 2 bases and J lost 9, with 8 bases in between. The germline gives CDR1 LNHDA, CDR2 SQIVND (reference sequence).

The chain uses TRBV11-2 and TRBJ1-1; D uncertain. Germline loops: CDR1 SGHAT, CDR2 FQNNGV. Trimming removed 6 bases from V and 1 base from J, with 9 bases in between. The CDR3 consists of 13 residues. The CDR3 is CASRDGPNTEAFF. DNA of the CDR3: TGTGCCAGCAGAGACGGCCCGAACACTGAAGCTTTCTTT.

The rearrangement joins TRBV7-2 to TRBJ1-2; no definite D call. In germline, CDR1 is SGHTA, CDR2 FQGNSA. V was shortened by 3 bases and J by 0 bases, with 8 bases between the two germline ends. This CDR3 has 14 residues. CDR3 in amino acids: CASSFDLTNYGYTF. CDR3 coding DNA: TGTGCCAGCAGCTTTGATCTGACTAACTATGGCTACACCTTC.

The genes are TRBV30 and TRBJ1-1, with unresolved D. This CDR3 is 13 amino acids long. Trimming pared 0 bases from V and 1 base from J, leaving 6 bases between. Germline V CDR1 and CDR2: GTSNPN, SVGIG (reference sequence). The CDR3, as DNA: TGTGCCTGGAGTGTCTTGTGGAACACTGAAGCTTTCTTT. Amino acids: CAWSVLWNTEAFF. Full variable domain (remainder filled in from reference TRBV30 and TRBJ1-1): SQTIHQWPATLVQPVGSPLSLECTVEGTSNPNLYWYRQAAGRGLQLLFYSVGIGQISSEVPQNLSASRPQDRQFILSSKKLLLSDSGFYLCAWSVLWNTEAFFGQGTRLTVV.